A selection of T cell receptor beta chains follows, all from one sample in a study of blood T cell repertoires in COVID-19. Clones were sequenced by immunoSEQ multiplex PCR, and TCRdb holds only the in-frame ones, with some missing. The data contain 300,000 to 400,000 clones, 90% of them singletons. Material for sequencing was PBMCs or T cells enriched from blood (not recorded which). All receptors come from a man in his 60s who had recovered from COVID-19. Each CDR3 is given with its conserved first and last residue. The D gene is left open where the match is weak. Clone size is stated in some rows and not others, as once, few, many or a class when expanded.

v_gene	abundance	j_gene	d_gene	CDR3nt	CDR3aa
TRBV11-2	-	TRBJ2-7	-	TGTGCCAGCAGCCCCAGAGTCAGAGGGTCTATGTACGAGCAGTACTTC	CASSPRVRGSMYEQYF
TRBV9	-	TRBJ2-1	TRBD2	TGTGCCAGCAGCTTCAGCGGGGGAGCCTACAATGAGCAGTTCTTC	CASSFSGGAYNEQFF
TRBV27	-	TRBJ1-1	-	TGTGCCAGCAGGGGACAAGCAAACACTGAAGCTTTCTTT	CASRGQANTEAFF
TRBV19	-	TRBJ2-7	-	TGTGCCACCTCCCTGACACCCTACGAGCAGTACTTC	CATSLTPYEQYF
TRBV7-9	-	TRBJ2-1	TRBD2	TGTGCCAGCAGCTTAAAGATAGCGGGGGGACCTGAGCAGTTCTTC	CASSLKIAGGPEQFF
TRBV19	-	TRBJ1-5	-	TGTGCCAGTAGACAGGGAACTTTCAATCAGCCCCAGCATTTT	CASRQGTFNQPQHF
TRBV5-1	once	TRBJ1-3	-	TGCGCCAGCAGCTTGGAAAGGGGCTCTGGAAACACCATATATTTT	CASSLERGSGNTIYF
TRBV30	-	TRBJ1-6	-	TGTGCCTGGACAGGGGTTGGGTCACCCCTCCACTTT	CAWTGVGSPLHF
TRBV3-1/TRBV3-2	-	TRBJ1-1	TRBD1	TGTGCCAGCAGCGTTGAGGCAGGGGGAAGTACTGAAGCTTTCTTT	CASSVEAGGSTEAFF
TRBV4-3	-	TRBJ1-1	-	TGCGCCAGCAGCCAAGATGATCGAGGCACTGAAGCTTTCTTT	CASSQDDRGTEAFF